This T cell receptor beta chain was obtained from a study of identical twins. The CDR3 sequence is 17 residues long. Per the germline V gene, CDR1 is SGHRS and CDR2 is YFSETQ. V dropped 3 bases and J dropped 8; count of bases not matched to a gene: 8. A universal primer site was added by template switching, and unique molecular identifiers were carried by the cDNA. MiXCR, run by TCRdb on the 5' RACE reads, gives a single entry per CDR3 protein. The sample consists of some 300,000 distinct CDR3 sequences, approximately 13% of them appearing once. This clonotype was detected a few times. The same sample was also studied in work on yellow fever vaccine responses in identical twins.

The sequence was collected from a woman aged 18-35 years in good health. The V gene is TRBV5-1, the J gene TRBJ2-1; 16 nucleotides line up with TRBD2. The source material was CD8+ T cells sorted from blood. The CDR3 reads CASSWGTSGRAGDEQFF. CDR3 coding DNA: TGCGCCAGCAGCTGGGGGACTAGCGGGAGGGCCGGGGATGAGCAGTTCTTC.